This T cell receptor (beta chain) was profiled in a study of tissue T cells after allogeneic stem cell transplantation. Time point meaning: mouse harvest day 14 after allogeneic transplant. The graft held 10^6 splenic CD5+ T cells and 10^7 T-cell-depleted bone marrow cells. Tissues came from B6→BALB/c major-mismatch GVHD mice at day 7 or 14. This CDR3 is built from 14 residues. The germline gives CDR1 NNHDY, CDR2 SYVADS. Unmatched junction bases numbered 0, after V lost 2 bases and J lost 4 bases. Sequencing was performed with immunoSEQ multiplex PCR; in TCRdb, only in-frame clones are kept and a portion is missing. The sample lists 5,800 or so clones, roughly 42% occurring once. Concerning this clone itself: As yet, its antigen is unknown. Germline and genes here are mouse. The CDR3 end lies 1 residue beyond the end of the read and is filled in from the germline J gene.

The study, taken as a whole, reports: Motif-based clustering found tissue-specific repertoire signatures shared across patients, though few clones were shared.

V and J are TRBV13-3 and TRBJ1-6, with TRBD1 identical over 7 bases. TRBJ1-6 has ORF status, its function being uncertain. Specimen: gut tissue. The receptor comes from a female BALB/c mouse given C57BL/6 T cells with graft-versus-host disease after an allogeneic hematopoietic cell transplant. The CDR3 spells CASSEQGYNSPLYF. CDR3 DNA (partial): TGTGCCAGCAGTGAACAGGGGTATAATTCGCCCCTCTAC.